This TCR beta chain was sequenced during a study of CD8 T cells in ankylosing spondylitis. TCRdb re-derived calls from the 5' RACE reads in MiXCR, one entry per CDR3 protein. The table lists 390,000 or so distinct CDR3 sequences, approximately 20% of them singletons. This clonotype appeared a few times. The target antigen is unknown. Overall study results and limits: What appeared characteristic of ankylosing spondylitis blood was a TCR beta motif of seven to nine highly homologous variants.

The sample was blood, either unsorted or a sorted T cell fraction (not recorded which). This TCR was sampled from a male donor with ankylosing spondylitis.

The CDR3 sequence is CASSLEVSGGEQFF. In nucleotides, the CDR3 is TGTGCCAGCAGCTTAGAGGTCTCAGGGGGTGAGCAGTTCTTC. The rearrangement links TRBV7-2 to TRBJ2-1; 7 nucleotides line up with TRBD1. The V and J ends lost 1 base and 9 bases, in that order; junction bases with no gene match: 6. Germline CDR1 SGHTA, CDR2 FQGNSA. The CDR3 loop spans 14 amino acids.